This T cell receptor (beta chain) was sequenced in a study of shared T cell receptors in the human thymus (dated by TCRdb to about 2021). Looking at the study overall: The study examined how self-reactive, shared T-cell receptor alpha chains are generated in the human thymus.

Concerning this clone: Its antigen has not been determined. Per-nucleotide qualities are absent, and no much larger clonotype sits a single base away.

The junction carries 18 bases between V and J, which are trimmed by 2 bases and 2 bases respectively. The CDR3 measures 16 amino acids from cysteine to phenylalanine. The read is trimmed to its CDR3 DNA, 48 bases read in frame from base 1. For CDR1 and CDR2, the germline V gene (reference sequence) lists GTSNPN and SVGIG. To prepare the library, the immunoSEQ multiplex PCR assay was applied. Entries here come from immuneACCESS through TCRdb and include only in-frame sequences with V and J called. Some clones fail to appear in such tables; in the studies checked, an unresolved V gene covers under half of the shortfall, and the cause of the remainder is unknown. In this sample the table shows 540,000 or so clones, 78% of which occur a single time. The top ten hold 0.01% to 0.015% of the sample. These sequences were also reported in another study, on human thymus T cells. The second study also describes: In Finland, the donors were immunologically healthy infants who were having open corrective cardiac surgery for congenital heart defects. The thymus tissue came from surgical resects taken out during corrective cardiac surgery. Both the thymic and the peripheral blood repertoires appeared to show biased V and J gene segment usage. The related research reported highly overlapping thymic TCR repertoires among unrelated individuals. The study characterized TCR alpha and beta repertoires from under 10 infant thymus samples and four related peripheral blood samples. Donor ages ranging from roughly 6 to 244 days were recorded, and a handful of male and a couple of female infants were included in the cohort. After being mechanically released from the tissue, thymocytes were kept at -70 degrees C in pellets of about 9-34 million cells. Genomic DNA was extracted from frozen cell pellets with a QIAsymphony instrument. The immunoSEQ multiplex PCR assay was used to amplify the TCRB and TCRAD loci from a standardized amount of quality-controlled genomic DNA. The amplicons covered the V(D)J region and were long enough to include the CDR3 and to identify the V and J genes. The commercial immunoSEQ service was used to sequence amplicons on an Illumina platform. Primer bias and sequencing errors were corrected as previously described, and TCRAD and TCRB definitions were based on the IMGT database. The repertoires were analysed using immunoSEQ Analyzer 3.0 and VDJTools for basic statistics, V/J segment usage, diversity estimates, rarefaction and pairwise overlap. Diversity was estimated with Chao1, ChaoE, Efron-Thisted, Shannon and inverse Simpson indices, and also on datasets down-sampled to the smallest sample. Repertoire overlap used strict matching of CDR3 nucleotide sequence, V gene and J gene, with Jaccard-based multidimensional scaling clustering. On average, thymus samples gave hundreds of thousands of unique TCRB clonotypes, whereas blood samples gave approximately 84,000.

The rearrangement combines TRBV30 with TRBJ1-2, with no D gene named confidently. The clonotype comes from a boy under two years old with a congenital heart defect. Donor details come from another sample of the same person, matched by shared clones. The source material was thymocytes. The DNA reads as follows: TGTGCCTGGAGTCGCTACCCGAGGCATCCCAACTATGGCTACACCTTC. This sequence encodes CAWSRYPRHPNYGYTF. Full variable domain (CDR3 extended with the reference TRBV30 and TRBJ1-2 proteins): SQTIHQWPATLVQPVGSPLSLECTVEGTSNPNLYWYRQAAGRGLQLLFYSVGIGQISSEVPQNLSASRPQDRQFILSSKKLLLSDSGFYLCAWSRYPRHPNYGYTFGSGTRLTVV.